The 5 T cell receptor beta chains presented below share a single source sample, sequenced in a study of T cell changes during pregnancy in multiple sclerosis. Sequencing was performed with immunoSEQ multiplex PCR; in TCRdb, only in-frame clones are kept and a portion is missing. The sample holds about 31,000 clones; 75% to 90% are singletons and the top ten take about 5.8%. The starting material was CD8+ T cells from peripheral blood mononuclear cells, obtained in the second trimester of pregnancy. The receptors were gathered from a female donor with multiple sclerosis, enrolled in a pregnancy study.

V is TRBV5-4 and J is TRBJ2-1; tentative D call: TRBD1 (6 bases). V lost 5 bases and J 7 bases, leaving 16 bases between the germline ends. There are 14 residues in the CDR3. Germline V CDR1 and CDR2: SGHNT, YYREEE (reference sequence). CDR3: CASSSNLRGNEQFF. CDR3 DNA: TGTGCCAGCAGTTCGAACCTCAGGGGTAATGAGCAGTTCTTC.

This clone was detected many times. The chain combines TRBV4-2 with TRBJ2-1, with 7 positions matching TRBD2. V gave up 0 bases and J gave up 4 bases; unmatched junction bases: 3. The germline CDR1 and CDR2 sequences are LGHNA and YNFKEQ. The CDR3 is 15 amino acids. The CDR3 bases are TGTGCCAGCAGCCAAGAGAGCGGGGATTACAATGAGCAGTTCTTC. Residues: CASSQESGDYNEQFF.

This chain joins TRBV2 and TRBJ2-5; the match to TRBD2 covers 9 bases. This CDR3 comprises 15 residues. Germline trimming cut 2 bases from V and 3 bases from J; bases unmatched to any gene: 4. Germline V lookup: CDR1 SNHLY, CDR2 FYNNEI. CDR3 sequence reads: CASSEWPSGEETQYF. Here the CDR3 DNA reads TGTGCCAGCAGTGAATGGCCTAGCGGGGAAGAGACCCAGTACTTC.

The rearrangement joins TRBV4-3 to TRBJ2-5, with 11 bases identical to TRBD2. V shed 1 base, J shed 5 bases, and the junction held 6 bases outside the gene matches. Looked up from germline, CDR1 is LGHNA and CDR2 is YSLEER. The CDR3 is made up of 16 amino acids. CDR3 coding DNA: TGCGCCAGCAGCCAAGCCCTACTAGCGGGAGATGAGACCCAGTACTTC. It codes for CASSQALLAGDETQYF.

The chain uses TRBV7-6 and TRBJ2-7, with D possibly TRBD1 on 6 matching bases. The CDR3 is 12 amino acids. Trimming took 5 bases from V and 7 from J, leaving 12 bases between them. Germline V gives CDR1 SGHVS, CDR2 FNYEAQ. CDR3 loop: CASSGGPEEQYF. The DNA of the CDR3 is TGTGCCAGCAGCGGGGGCCCCGAGGAGCAGTACTTC.